A selection of T cell receptor beta chains follows, all from one sample in a study of read filtering for tumor transcriptome and immune sequencing. One entry per CDR3 protein, called by TCRdb with MiXCR from the reads. Of around 48,000 distinct CDR3 sequences in the sample, roughly 19% were seen once. The sequenced sample consisted of a population of CD138-negative cells sorted from bone marrow. The receptor source for this set is a donor over 35 with multiple myeloma. CDR3s include the opening cysteine and the closing phenylalanine or tryptophan. Fields, in order: V gene, J gene, CDR3 protein.

TRBV5-1	TRBJ2-1	CASSLVGGGRAHNEQFF
TRBV5-5	TRBJ2-1	CASSLLGQGVNEQFF
TRBV28	TRBJ1-2	CASSPRGYGYTF
TRBV29-1	TRBJ1-2	CSVPHRTGGSTVYGYTF
TRBV29-1	TRBJ2-2	CSVEVLGAAGELFF
TRBV28	TRBJ1-1	CASSRLANTEAFF
TRBV27	TRBJ1-1	CASSFRPGGGQSNTEAFF
TRBV20-1	TRBJ2-7	CSARDEKRDSYEQYF
TRBV29-1	TRBJ2-7	CSVVPRFGASEQYF
TRBV20-1	TRBJ2-3	CSGTTGEITDTQYF
TRBV5-1	TRBJ2-3	CASSSDSASTQYF
TRBV12-3/TRBV12-4	TRBJ1-5	CASRPAGGVNQPQHF
TRBV6-6	TRBJ1-5	CASSGTGRNQPQHF
TRBV29-1	TRBJ1-5	CSVVGNSNQPQHF
TRBV29-1	TRBJ1-1	CSVGLQVMNTEAFF
TRBV29-1	TRBJ2-3	CSLAGVGDTQYF
TRBV19	TRBJ2-3	CASRHVGTDTQYF
TRBV29-1	TRBJ2-3	CSVRRERDLTDTQYF
TRBV12-3/TRBV12-4	TRBJ1-1	CASSPVGGNTEAFF
TRBV2	TRBJ2-7	CASSLLRNDEQYF
TRBV7-9	TRBJ2-5	CASSLRQPQETQYF
TRBV5-1	TRBJ2-7	CASSSITGGTDEQYF
TRBV9	TRBJ1-1	CASSEEGAIPSEAFF
TRBV20-1	TRBJ2-5	CSARYHQGRVETQYF
TRBV6-5	TRBJ2-1	CASSLHQTGTYNEQFF
TRBV20-1	TRBJ2-5	CSARMTGVETQYF
TRBV20-1	TRBJ1-6	CSARASGQVYSPLHF
TRBV11-3	TRBJ2-1	CASTEGYVEQFF
TRBV29-1	TRBJ2-4	CSGGMDIQYF
TRBV5-1	TRBJ2-1	CASGIGVEGVNEQFF
TRBV5-5	TRBJ1-2	CASSLTGLGGYGYTF
TRBV29-1	TRBJ1-2	CSVPGTARHTF
TRBV7-3	TRBJ2-1	CASSTGGGPPLHNEQFF
TRBV9	TRBJ2-1	CASSVAPSGTYNEQFF
TRBV6-2/TRBV6-3	TRBJ2-1	CASSYSHNEQFF
TRBV19	TRBJ2-1	CASSIGQLAGKFF
TRBV28	TRBJ2-1	CASMTSVGEQFF
TRBV6-2/TRBV6-3	TRBJ2-1	CASSHHPGLADNEQFF
TRBV28	TRBJ2-1	CASSRTGDNEQFF
TRBV20-1	TRBJ2-5	CSADSSGGETQYF
TRBV10-3	TRBJ2-5	CAIRAPGAHSSRETQYF
TRBV29-1	TRBJ2-5	CSVEGLAGGVMETQYF
TRBV3-1	TRBJ2-1	CASSQEGYQGRNEQFF
TRBV19	TRBJ2-1	CASSMGGTGEQFF
TRBV11-3	TRBJ2-1	CASRVQVDGEQFF
TRBV7-2	TRBJ1-2	CASSPQGSAYGYTF
TRBV24-1	TRBJ2-3	CATSDLQVGADTQYF
TRBV11-2	TRBJ2-5	CASSLDGGGGQETQYF
TRBV19	TRBJ1-5	CASKTGQGNQAQHF
TRBV7-8	TRBJ1-1	CASSLDRGKDTEAFF
TRBV19	TRBJ1-5	CASGAGVNQPQHF
TRBV2	TRBJ2-3	CARCAEIDTQYF
TRBV11-3	TRBJ2-1	CASRSGSSYNEQFF
TRBV12-3/TRBV12-4	TRBJ1-5	CASSLEAGISNQPQHF
TRBV28	TRBJ1-5	CASSLTDRQPQHF
TRBV2	TRBJ2-5	CASRPHTTQETQYF
TRBV7-9	TRBJ2-5	CASSPPDRGQETQYF
TRBV18	TRBJ1-1	CASSPTRTEAFF
TRBV6-2/TRBV6-3	TRBJ2-7	CASSPPPGTYSYEQYF